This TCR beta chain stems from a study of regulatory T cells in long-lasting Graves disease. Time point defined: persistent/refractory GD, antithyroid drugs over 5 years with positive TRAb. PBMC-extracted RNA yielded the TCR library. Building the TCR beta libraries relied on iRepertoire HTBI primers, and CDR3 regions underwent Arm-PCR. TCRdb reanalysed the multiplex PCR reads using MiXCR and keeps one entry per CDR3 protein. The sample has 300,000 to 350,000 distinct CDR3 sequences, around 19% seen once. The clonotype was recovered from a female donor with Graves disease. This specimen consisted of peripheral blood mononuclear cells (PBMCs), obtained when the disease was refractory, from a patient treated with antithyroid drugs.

In DNA form, the CDR3 reads TGTGCCAGCAGTGGGGTTGCAACTAATGAAAAACTGTTTTTT. Translation: CASSGVATNEKLFF. The chain combines TRBV9 with TRBJ1-4; D is uncertain. Germline V gene lookup returns CDR1 SGDLS and CDR2 YYNGEE. There are 14 residues in the CDR3. Trimming took off 5 bases at V and 0 bases at J, with 8 bases between the two ends.